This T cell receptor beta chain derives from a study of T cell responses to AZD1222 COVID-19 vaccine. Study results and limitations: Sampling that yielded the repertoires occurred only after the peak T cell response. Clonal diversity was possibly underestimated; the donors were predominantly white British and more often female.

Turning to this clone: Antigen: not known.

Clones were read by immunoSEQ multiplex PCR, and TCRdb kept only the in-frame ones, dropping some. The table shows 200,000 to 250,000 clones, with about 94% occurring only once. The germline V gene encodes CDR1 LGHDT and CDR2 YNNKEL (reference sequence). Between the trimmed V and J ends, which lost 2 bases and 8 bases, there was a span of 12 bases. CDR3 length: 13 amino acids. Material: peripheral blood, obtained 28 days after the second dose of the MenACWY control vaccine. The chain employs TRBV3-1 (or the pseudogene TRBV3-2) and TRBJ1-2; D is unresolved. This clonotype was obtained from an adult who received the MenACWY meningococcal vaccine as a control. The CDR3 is CASSQISSGGYTF. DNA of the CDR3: TGTGCCAGCAGCCAAATATCTAGCGGGGGCTACACCTTC.